This T cell receptor beta chain was captured by sequencing in a study of radiotherapy plus CTLA-4 blockade in lung cancer. Study-wide results and caveats: Expansion in blood of tumor-derived TCR clones was seen after radiotherapy plus ipilimumab.

To note about this clone: Antigen specificity is unknown.

This CDR3 is 15 amino acids long. V lost 0 bases to trimming and J lost 7 bases, with 13 bases between them. Germline values: CDR1 SGHRS, CDR2 YFSETQ. Only in-frame clones appear in the TCRdb table, and some are missing; sequencing was by immunoSEQ multiplex PCR. The table records about 31,000 clones, 70% to 85% of them present only once. The sequencing here drew on peripheral blood, taken from a patient treated with radiotherapy plus ipilimumab. V usage is TRBV5-1 and J usage is TRBJ1-4; D is uncertain. This TCR was recovered from a human donor with non-small cell lung cancer who had stable disease on radiotherapy plus ipilimumab. For the CDR3, the DNA is TGCGCCAGCAGCTTGGACCCAGGTTTAGGTGAAAAACTGTTTTTT. The encoded protein is CASSLDPGLGEKLFF.